The clone carrying this T cell receptor beta chain appeared many times. Being free of ophthalmopathy for 18 months of follow-up defined stable hyperthyroidism. For repertoire sequencing, the TCR beta CDR3 regions were amplified from RNA transcripts. Second-round multiplex PCR followed a first-round RT-PCR using HTBI primers. Using its own MiXCR run on the multiplex PCR reads, TCRdb lists one record per CDR3 protein. This table holds approximately 380,000 distinct CDR3 sequences, roughly 21% found once. The sample is drawn from a study of Graves' ophthalmopathy and Graves' hyperthyroidism. V was pared by 5 bases and J by 2 bases, with 22 bases between. The CDR3 loop spans 18 amino acids. The germline gives CDR1 LNHNV, CDR2 YYDKDF (reference sequence).

The chain has TRBV15 and TRBJ2-4; D is perhaps TRBD1 (7 bases). The sample was peripheral blood. The receptor was isolated from a woman aged 18-29 years with stable Graves' hyperthyroidism. The CDR3 nucleotides are TGTGCCACCAGCGAAGGATTGGAGGGGGCTCTTTCCAAAAACATTCAGTACTTC. Protein sequence: CATSEGLEGALSKNIQYF.